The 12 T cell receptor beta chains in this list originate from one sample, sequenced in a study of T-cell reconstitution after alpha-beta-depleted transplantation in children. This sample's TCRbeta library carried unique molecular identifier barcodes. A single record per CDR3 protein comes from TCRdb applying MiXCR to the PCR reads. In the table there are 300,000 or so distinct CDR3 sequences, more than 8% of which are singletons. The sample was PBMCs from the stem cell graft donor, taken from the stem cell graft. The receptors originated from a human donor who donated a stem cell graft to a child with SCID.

The CDR3 DNA is TGTGCCAGCGAAGGGGGGGAGCTGTTTTTT. Residues: CASEGGELFF. This chain connects TRBV25-1 to TRBJ2-2; D unresolved. Per germline, CDR1 MGHDK and CDR2 SYGVNS. The CDR3 consists of 10 residues. Trimming cost V 8 bases and J 8 bases, with 6 bases left between them.

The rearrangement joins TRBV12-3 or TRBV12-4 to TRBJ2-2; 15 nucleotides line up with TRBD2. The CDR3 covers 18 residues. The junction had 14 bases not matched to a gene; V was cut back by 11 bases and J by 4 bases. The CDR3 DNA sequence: TGTGCCTTCTGTCCCGGGACTAGCGGGGGGACGGTCACCGGGGAGCTGTTTTTT. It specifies CAFCPGTSGGTVTGELFF.

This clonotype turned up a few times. In DNA form, the CDR3 reads TGCGCCAGCAGCTTCAAAATGGACTTAACCTCCTACAATGAGCAGTTCTTC. It is translated as CASSFKMDLTSYNEQFF. The chain combines TRBV5-1 with TRBJ2-1; a possible D gene is TRBD2 (5 bases). V was trimmed by 2 bases and J by 0 bases, leaving 15 bases between them. Germline CDR1 reads SGHRS; CDR2 reads YFSETQ. This CDR3 region has 17 residues. Filled out from reference TRBV5-1 and TRBJ2-1, the complete variable domain reads KAGVTQTPRYLIKTRGQQVTLSCSPISGHRSVSWYQQTPGQGLQFLFEYFSETQRNKGNFPGRFSGRQFSNSRSEMNVSTLELGDSALYLCASSFKMDLTSYNEQFFGPGTRLTVL.

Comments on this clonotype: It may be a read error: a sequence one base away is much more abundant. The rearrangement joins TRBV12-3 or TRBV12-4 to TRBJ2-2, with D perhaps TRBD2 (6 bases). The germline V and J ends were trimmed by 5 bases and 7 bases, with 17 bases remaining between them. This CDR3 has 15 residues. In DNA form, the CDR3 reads TGTGCCAGCAGTCCTGCGTGGGACGGGGGCGGGGAGCTGTTTTTT. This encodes CASSPAWDGGGELFF.

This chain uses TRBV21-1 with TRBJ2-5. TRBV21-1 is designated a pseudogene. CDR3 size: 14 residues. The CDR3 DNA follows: TGTGCCAGCAGCAAAGTGCTAAGAGAAGAGACCCAGTACTTC. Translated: CASSKVLREETQYF.

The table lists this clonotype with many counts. As DNA, the CDR3 is TGCAGCGTTGGACAGGGAGGCGGCTACACCTTC. Translating gives CSVGQGGGYTF. The V call is TRBV29-1, the J call TRBJ1-2; 7 bases are shared with TRBD1. The CDR3 length is 11 residues. Germline values: CDR1 SQVTM, CDR2 ANQGSEA. Germline trimming cut 4 bases from V and 8 bases from J; bases unmatched to any gene: 4.

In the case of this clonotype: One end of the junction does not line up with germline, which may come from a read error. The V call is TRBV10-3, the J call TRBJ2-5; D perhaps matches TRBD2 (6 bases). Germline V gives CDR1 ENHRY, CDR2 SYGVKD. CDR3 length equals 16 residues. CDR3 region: CAVRDPSGLHPETQYF. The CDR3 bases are TGTGCCGTCAGGGACCCCTCGGGACTCCACCCGGAGACCCAGTACTTC.

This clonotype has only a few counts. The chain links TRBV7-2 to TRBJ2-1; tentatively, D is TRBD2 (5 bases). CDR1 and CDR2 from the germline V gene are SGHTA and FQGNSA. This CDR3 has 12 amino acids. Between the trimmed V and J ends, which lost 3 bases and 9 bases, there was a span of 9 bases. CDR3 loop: CASSFGLGEQFF. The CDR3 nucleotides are TGTGCCAGCAGCTTTGGACTCGGTGAGCAGTTCTTC.

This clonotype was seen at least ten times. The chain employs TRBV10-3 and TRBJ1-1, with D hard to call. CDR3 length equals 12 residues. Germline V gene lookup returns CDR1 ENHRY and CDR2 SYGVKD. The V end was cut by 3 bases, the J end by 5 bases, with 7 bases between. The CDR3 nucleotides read TGTGCCATCAGTGATGGGGTTACTGAAGCTTTCTTT. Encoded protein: CAISDGVTEAFF.

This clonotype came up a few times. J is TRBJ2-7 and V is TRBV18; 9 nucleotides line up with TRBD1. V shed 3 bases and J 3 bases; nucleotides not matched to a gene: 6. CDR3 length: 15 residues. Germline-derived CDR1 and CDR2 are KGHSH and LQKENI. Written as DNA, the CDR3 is TGTGCCAGCTCACCTCAGGGACAGGGATTCTACGAGCAGTACTTC. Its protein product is CASSPQGQGFYEQYF.

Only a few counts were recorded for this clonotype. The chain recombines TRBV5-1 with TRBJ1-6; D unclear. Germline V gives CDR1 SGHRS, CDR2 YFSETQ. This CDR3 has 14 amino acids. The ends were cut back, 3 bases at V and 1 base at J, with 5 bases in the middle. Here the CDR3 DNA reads TGCGCCAGCAGCTGGGAATCCTATAATTCACCCCTCCACTTT. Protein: CASSWESYNSPLHF.

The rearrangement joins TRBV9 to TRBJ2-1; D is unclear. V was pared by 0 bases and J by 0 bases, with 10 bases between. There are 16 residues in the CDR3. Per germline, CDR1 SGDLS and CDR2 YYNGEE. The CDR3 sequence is CASSVATTSSYNEQFF. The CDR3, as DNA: TGTGCCAGCAGCGTAGCTACCACGAGCTCCTACAATGAGCAGTTCTTC.